A selection of T cell receptor beta chains follows, all from one sample in a study of T cell responses to AZD1222 COVID-19 vaccine. Using immunoSEQ multiplex PCR, the repertoire was profiled, and TCRdb retains in-frame clones only, with some absent. This table holds fewer than 200,000 clones, around 94% found once. The sample here was peripheral blood, taken 28 days after the second AZD1222 dose. These receptors originate from an adult who received the AZD1222 COVID-19 vaccine. Both conserved end residues are part of each CDR3. A D gene is named only where the DNA matches it firmly.

J: TRBJ1-2; V: TRBV7-2; D: .; CDR3: CASSSEAGVLVRGYTF; DNA: TGTGCCAGCAGCTCCGAGGCGGGGGTTTTAGTTCGTGGCTACACCTTC
J: TRBJ2-7; V: TRBV6-5; D: .; CDR3: CASADTSYEQYF; DNA: TGTGCCAGCGCGGACACGTCCTACGAGCAGTACTTC
J: TRBJ2-7; V: TRBV2; D: .; CDR3: CATRNEYEQYF; DNA: TGTGCCACCAGGAACGAATACGAGCAGTACTTC
J: TRBJ2-5; V: TRBV28; D: .; CDR3: CASSPLLGQETQYF; DNA: TGTGCCAGCAGTCCGCTGTTAGGCCAAGAGACCCAGTACTTC
J: TRBJ1-5; V: TRBV19; D: .; CDR3: CASSFQSNQPQHF; DNA: TGTGCCAGTAGTTTCCAGAGCAATCAGCCCCAGCATTTT
J: TRBJ1-2; V: TRBV27; D: .; CDR3: CASSLSNGVGGYTF; DNA: TGTGCCAGCAGTTTAAGTAATGGGGTCGGGGGCTACACCTTC
J: TRBJ1-2; V: TRBV6-5; D: .; CDR3: CASSYSTAQGYTF; DNA: TGTGCCAGCAGTTACTCGACAGCGCAGGGCTACACCTTC
J: TRBJ2-7; V: TRBV7-2; D: .; CDR3: CASSFGGYYEQYF; DNA: TGTGCCAGCAGCTTCGGGGGTTACTACGAGCAGTACTTC
J: TRBJ2-1; V: TRBV11-2; D: TRBD1; CDR3: CASSLAPRQGSSYNEQFF; DNA: TGTGCCAGCAGCTTAGCCCCACGACAGGGGAGCTCCTACAATGAGCAGTTCTTC
J: TRBJ1-1; V: TRBV11-2; D: .; CDR3: CASSLNPGDTEAFF; DNA: TGTGCCAGCAGCTTAAATCCGGGGGACACTGAAGCTTTCTTT
J: TRBJ1-3; V: TRBV12-3/TRBV12-4; D: .; CDR3: CASSLEGNTIYF; DNA: TGTGCCAGCAGTTTAGAAGGAAACACCATATATTTT
J: TRBJ1-2; V: TRBV6-4; D: TRBD1; CDR3: CASSPGQRYGYTF; DNA: TGTGCCAGCAGCCCGGGACAGAGGTATGGCTACACCTTC
J: TRBJ2-3; V: TRBV6-6; D: .; CDR3: CASVFGGSTDTQYF; DNA: TGTGCCAGCGTCTTCGGAGGGAGCACAGATACGCAGTATTTT
J: TRBJ1-2; V: TRBV3-1/TRBV3-2; D: TRBD1; CDR3: CASSQGQGADGYTF; DNA: TGTGCCAGCAGCCAAGGACAGGGAGCGGATGGCTACACCTTC
J: TRBJ1-4; V: TRBV28; D: .; CDR3: CASTLWQNEKLFF; DNA: TGTGCCAGCACCCTGTGGCAAAATGAAAAACTGTTTTTT
J: TRBJ2-7; V: TRBV7-9; D: .; CDR3: CATPRGGSSYEQYF; DNA: TGTGCCACCCCCAGAGGGGGTAGCTCCTACGAGCAGTACTTC
J: TRBJ1-1; V: TRBV10-3; D: .; CDR3: CAISGRSLGTEAFF; DNA: TGTGCCATCAGTGGAAGAAGTCTTGGAACTGAAGCTTTCTTT
J: TRBJ2-3; V: TRBV5-5; D: .; CDR3: CASSRDTGSDTQYF; DNA: TGTGCCAGCAGCCGGGACACGGGATCAGATACGCAGTATTTT
J: TRBJ1-6; V: TRBV5-4; D: .; CDR3: CASSFRQINSPLHF; DNA: TGTGCCAGCAGCTTCCGGCAGATTAATTCACCCCTCCACTTT
J: TRBJ1-1; V: TRBV7-9; D: .; CDR3: CASSLANRNTEAFF; DNA: TGTGCCAGCAGCTTAGCAAATAGGAACACTGAAGCTTTCTTT
J: TRBJ2-2; V: TRBV2; D: TRBD1; CDR3: CASRQDRGSTGELFF; DNA: TGTGCCAGCAGGCAGGACAGGGGATCCACCGGGGAGCTGTTTTTT
J: TRBJ1-2; V: TRBV12-1; D: .; CDR3: CASSLGGTGGNYGYTF; DNA: TGTGCCAGCAGCTTAGGTGGGACAGGGGGCAACTATGGCTACACCTTC
J: TRBJ2-1; V: TRBV9; D: .; CDR3: CASSPPGSDNEQFF; DNA: TGTGCCAGCAGCCCCCCCGGGAGCGACAATGAGCAGTTCTTC
J: TRBJ1-5; V: TRBV6-5; D: .; CDR3: CASTDPGEPQHF; DNA: TGTGCCAGCACCGATCCAGGGGAGCCCCAGCATTTT
J: TRBJ1-2; V: TRBV4-1; D: .; CDR3: CASSPLGPLDGYTF; DNA: TGCGCCAGCAGCCCCCTCGGTCCTTTGGATGGCTACACCTTC
J: TRBJ1-1; V: TRBV7-9; D: .; CDR3: CASSLNQGWEIPPAEAFF; DNA: TGTGCCAGCAGCTTGAATCAGGGGTGGGAGATACCCCCAGCTGAAGCTTTCTTT